These T cell receptor beta chains were read from a single sample in a study of blood T cell repertoires in COVID-19. Here immunoSEQ multiplex PCR was the method, and the copy in TCRdb shows in-frame clones only, minus some. Of some 50,000 clones in the sample, about four fifths were seen once. Input material: peripheral blood. The receptors stem from a woman aged 80 or over with acute or convalescent COVID-19. Each CDR3 is given with its conserved first and last residue. Fields, in order: J gene, V gene, CDR3 protein.

>TRBJ2-1|TRBV30
CAWGVRRELFWGEQFF
>TRBJ1-5|TRBV3-1/TRBV3-2
CASSQGTVAGNQPQHF
>TRBJ1-6|TRBV5-1
CATHPGTDNSPLHF
>TRBJ1-3|TRBV6-5
CASVDRFGSGNTIYF
>TRBJ2-1|TRBV6-4
CASRGAGNNEQFF
>TRBJ1-1|TRBV18
CASSDRGTVSNTEAFF
>TRBJ2-3|TRBV7-3
CASSLAGHVTDTQYF
>TRBJ2-7|TRBV7-6
CASSLTSGVGYEQYF
>TRBJ1-1|TRBV11-2
CASSLWANQAFF
>TRBJ2-7|TRBV6-6
CASSFPGGRAYEQYF
>TRBJ2-7|TRBV27
CASRRSGTLYEQYF
>TRBJ1-1|TRBV10-1
CASSRTGVADTEAFF
>TRBJ2-1|TRBV13
CASSFSRVLPGNEQFF
>TRBJ1-1|TRBV11-2
CASSLEMGRKNTEAFF
>TRBJ2-1|TRBV19
CASSRGLAGGYNEQFF
>TRBJ2-7|TRBV7-6
CASSLTPSGAGSYEQYF
>TRBJ2-3|TRBV7-9
CASRDSGGATDTQYF
>TRBJ1-5|TRBV12-2
CASRFSWTGQGNQPQHF
>TRBJ1-1|TRBV12-3/TRBV12-4
CASSWDRSTEAFF
>TRBJ1-2|TRBV9
CASSVVDRGGYTF
>TRBJ2-1|TRBV7-8
CASSLAPSGAYNEQFF
>TRBJ2-1|TRBV19
CASSNLAGGPGYNEQFF
>TRBJ2-4|TRBV19
CASSRTGGASIDIQYF
>TRBJ1-6|TRBV6-6
CASSGVSSYNSPLHF
>TRBJ1-4|TRBV5-1
CASSFRGTNEKLFF
>TRBJ2-3|TRBV18
CASSPLLRGSTDTQYF
>TRBJ1-4|TRBV7-9
CASSPLAGKLFF
>TRBJ2-5|TRBV7-2
CASSQLAGQEETQYF
>TRBJ2-1|TRBV19
CASLGGPPHGNEQFF
>TRBJ1-5|TRBV19
CASSTTEYQPQHF
>TRBJ1-1|TRBV5-1
CASSWSGYTEAFF
>TRBJ2-7|TRBV2
CASRRATGYEQYF
>TRBJ2-7|TRBV7-2
CASSLDGGSSYEQYF
>TRBJ2-3|TRBV20-1
CSASPGGTDTQYF
>TRBJ1-2|TRBV9
CASSVVVQGDGYTF
>TRBJ1-1|TRBV7-9
CASSSRENTEAFF
>TRBJ2-5|TRBV27
CASSLSGGTGASGTQYF
>TRBJ2-5|TRBV7-6
CASSLESKQETQYF
>TRBJ1-3|TRBV2
CASRADRVSGNTIYF
>TRBJ2-3|TRBV5-1
CASSLTPGLRTDTQYF
>TRBJ2-3|TRBV13
CASSLGTSGRGDTQYF
>TRBJ2-2|TRBV6-6
CASTTGKSGELFF
>TRBJ1-5|TRBV28
CASKPGQGGQPQHF